The 23 T cell receptor beta chains listed next were all sequenced from one sample in a study of blood T cell repertoires in COVID-19. TCRdb keeps only in-frame clones here, not all; method: immunoSEQ multiplex PCR. This sample has approximately 57,000 clones, with around nine tenths found just once. The sequencing sample was made of peripheral blood. These receptors were taken from a man aged 45-65 years with acute or convalescent COVID-19.

This clone was found once. This sequence joins TRBV10-1 and TRBJ1-5; tentative D call: TRBD1 (6 bases). V was shortened by 6 bases and J by 4 bases, with 16 bases between the two germline ends. Germline V gene data show CDR1 as WNHNN and CDR2 as SYGVQD (reference sequence). The CDR3 is made up of 15 amino acids. As DNA, the CDR3 is TGCGCCAGCAGATACCCGGACAGAGAAAATCAGCCCCAGCATTTT. Amino acid sequence: CASRYPDRENQPQHF.

This chain links TRBV5-5 with TRBJ2-1; maybe TRBD2 (6 bases). V was cut by 0 bases and J by 0 bases, with 16 bases left in between. Germline V CDR1 and CDR2: SGHKS, YYEKEE (reference sequence). The CDR3 length is 18 residues. The CDR3 loop is CASSLVWVAGTSYNEQFF. The DNA of the CDR3 is TGTGCCAGCAGCTTGGTATGGGTTGCGGGGACCTCCTACAATGAGCAGTTCTTC.

The chain uses TRBV6-5 and TRBJ1-6, with unresolved D. This CDR3 contains 14 residues. V was cut by 2 bases and J by 7 bases, with 9 bases left in between. CDR1 is MNHEY and CDR2 is SVGAGI in the germline V gene. The CDR3 sequence: CASSYVVGNSPLHF. The CDR3 coding sequence is TGTGCCAGCAGTTACGTTGTCGGGAATTCACCCCTCCACTTT.

This clone was found once. V and J are TRBV29-1 and TRBJ1-1, with a weak D call TRBD1 (5 bases). CDR1 is SQVTM and CDR2 is ANQGSEA in the germline V gene. Trimming pared 2 bases from V and 3 bases from J, leaving 10 bases between. The CDR3 length is 13 residues. The CDR3, as DNA: TGCAGCGTTGAATTACGGGGGGACACTGAAGCTTTCTTT. Encoded protein: CSVELRGDTEAFF.

This clone has more than one count but fewer than ten. The chain employs TRBV11-3 and TRBJ2-3; possible D gene TRBD2, 6 bases. Germline V lookup: CDR1 SGHNT, CDR2 YENEEA. V was pared by 3 bases and J by 3 bases, with 13 bases between. The CDR3 is made up of 15 amino acids. Here the CDR3 DNA reads TGTGCCAGCAGCTTGGACGGGAGCAGGACAGATACGCAGTATTTT. Amino acid sequence: CASSLDGSRTDTQYF. The entire variable domain, with the rest obtained from reference TRBV11-3 and TRBJ2-3, is as follows: EAGVVQSPRYKIIEKKQPVAFWCNPISGHNTLYWYLQNLGQGPELLIRYENEEAVDDSQLPKDRFSAERLKGVDSTLKIQPAELGDSAVYLCASSLDGSRTDTQYFGPGTRLTVL.

In its sample, this clone was seen once. The chain links TRBV12-5 to TRBJ1-1; D might be TRBD1 (5 bases). In germline, CDR1 is LGHNT, CDR2 FRNRAP. The CDR3 loop spans 14 amino acids. V gave up 5 bases and J gave up 1 base, with 11 bases separating them. The DNA for the CDR3 is TGTGCTAGTGGTCCAGACACAGGGAACACTGAAGCTTTCTTT. It encodes CASGPDTGNTEAFF. Full variable domain (outside the CDR3, taken from reference TRBV12-5 and TRBJ1-1): DARVTQTPRHKVTEMGQEVTMRCQPILGHNTVFWYRQTMMQGLELLAYFRNRAPLDDSGMPKDRFSAEMPDATLATLKIQPSEPRDSAVYFCASGPDTGNTEAFFGQGTRLTVV.

Note on this clone: Germline and junction disagree at one end, which may indicate a read error. This chain uses TRBV18 with TRBJ2-1; 13 bases line up with TRBD2. The CDR3 has 16 residues. The germline CDR1 and CDR2 sequences are KGHSH and LQKENI. CDR3 nucleotides: TGTGCCAGCTCAGCACCCGGGACTAGCGGGGACAATGAGCAGTTCTTC. Translation gives CASSAPGTSGDNEQFF.

The chain uses TRBV27 and TRBJ2-2, with TRBD2 matching over 9 bases. The V and J ends lost 5 bases and 3 bases, in that order; junction bases with no gene match: 7. This CDR3 has 16 amino acids. Germline V lookup: CDR1 MNHEY, CDR2 SMNVEV (reference sequence). The CDR3 coding sequence is TGTGCCAGCAGTCCCTCTAGCGGGACATACACCGGGGAGCTGTTTTTT. Translated: CASSPSSGTYTGELFF.

This clone was counted once. The rearrangement uses TRBV24-1 and TRBJ2-3; D perhaps matches TRBD2 (6 bases). This CDR3 is built from 16 residues. Deletions cut 2 bases from V and 1 base from J, with 12 bases between. Germline CDR1 is KGHDR and CDR2 is SFDVKD. CDR3 nucleotide sequence: TGTGCCACCAGTGATTCGGGGCGGGGCGGCACAGATACGCAGTATTTT. This sequence encodes CATSDSGRGGTDTQYF.

The gene calls are TRBV5-4 and TRBJ2-2, with TRBD2 matching over 8 bases. CDR1 SGHNT and CDR2 YYREEE come from the germline V gene (reference sequence). The CDR3 is 15 amino acids. J was trimmed by 1 base and V by 5 bases; bases with no gene match: 4. The chain's CDR3 is CASSYSGGNTGELFF. In DNA form, the CDR3 reads TGTGCCAGCAGTTACAGCGGGGGGAACACCGGGGAGCTGTTTTTT.

This clone has more than one count but fewer than ten. This chain uses TRBV20-1 with TRBJ1-2; D gene uncertain. Germline assignment: CDR1 DFQATT and CDR2 SNEGSKA (reference sequence). The V and J ends lost 3 bases and 8 bases respectively, with 10 bases between them. This CDR3 contains 11 residues. CDR3 DNA sequence: TGCAGTGCTAGTCCCGGGGTAGGCTACACCTTC. Protein sequence: CSASPGVGYTF.

The CDR3 DNA sequence: TGTGCCAGCAGTTCCCGGACACAAGAGACCCAGTACTTC. Protein sequence: CASSSRTQETQYF. The V gene is TRBV27, the J gene TRBJ2-5, with D tentatively TRBD1 (5 bases). Germline values: CDR1 MNHEY, CDR2 SMNVEV (reference sequence). CDR3 length: 13 amino acids. The V and J ends lost 4 bases and 2 bases respectively, with 8 bases between them.

CDR3 sequence: CASSQTGYYSNQPQHF. The DNA of the CDR3 is TGCGCCAGCAGCCAAACAGGGTATTATAGCAATCAGCCCCAGCATTTT. This chain links TRBV4-1 with TRBJ1-5; tentatively, D is TRBD1 (6 bases). CDR1 is MGHRA and CDR2 is YSYEKL in the germline V gene. Trimming shortened V by 2 bases and J by 0 bases, and 11 bases separated the two germline ends. CDR3 length: 16 residues.

The DNA of the CDR3 is TGTGCCAGCAGCTCCGAGGGTGATCCCCTCCACTTT. Its translation: CASSSEGDPLHF. J is TRBJ1-6 and V is TRBV7-9; no definite D call. In germline, CDR1 is SEHNR, CDR2 FQNEAQ (reference sequence). Trimming took 4 bases from V and 13 from J, leaving 11 bases between them. There are 12 residues in the CDR3.

J is TRBJ2-2 and V is TRBV29-1, with 7 positions matching TRBD2. This CDR3 spans 17 amino acids. The J segment lost 4 bases and the V segment lost 7 bases, leaving 18 bases of the junction unmatched. Germline assignment: CDR1 SQVTM and CDR2 ANQGSEA. This chain's CDR3 is CSASIFGTNTLTGELFF. The CDR3 nucleotides read TGCAGCGCTTCGATTTTCGGGACTAATACCCTCACCGGGGAGCTGTTTTTT.

This chain joins TRBV11-3 and TRBJ1-6; 8 nucleotides agree with TRBD1. The CDR3 contains 15 residues. J was trimmed by 6 bases and V by 6 bases; bases with no gene match: 7. Germline-derived CDR1 and CDR2 are SGHNT and YENEEA. The CDR3 DNA reads TGTGCCAGCAGAAAGACAGGGGTGATTAATTCACCCCTCCACTTT. This sequence encodes CASRKTGVINSPLHF. Full variable domain (missing parts from reference TRBV11-3 and TRBJ1-6): EAGVVQSPRYKIIEKKQPVAFWCNPISGHNTLYWYLQNLGQGPELLIRYENEEAVDDSQLPKDRFSAERLKGVDSTLKIQPAELGDSAVYLCASRKTGVINSPLHFGNGTRLTVT.

The V gene is TRBV19, the J gene TRBJ2-5; 7 bases match TRBD2. Germline lookup yields CDR1 LNHDA and CDR2 SQIVND (reference sequence). Unmatched junction bases numbered 4, after V lost 5 bases and J lost 4 bases. This CDR3 is built from 13 residues. The CDR3 is CASSSGGAETQYF. The CDR3 bases are TGTGCCAGTAGTTCGGGGGGAGCAGAGACCCAGTACTTC.

This chain links TRBV29-1 with TRBJ2-3; a possible D gene is TRBD2 (6 bases). From germline, CDR1 is SQVTM and CDR2 ANQGSEA. The CDR3 is made up of 15 amino acids. V gave up 7 bases and J gave up 4 bases, with 21 bases separating them. The DNA for the CDR3 is TGCAGCGCCGAAGTGGGACTCCCCCCGCCAGATACGCAGTATTTT. Translation: CSAEVGLPPPDTQYF.

The chain couples TRBV7-9 to TRBJ1-4, with 7 bases fitting TRBD1. With V trimmed by 4 bases and J by 3 bases, 14 bases remained unmatched. This CDR3 is built from 18 residues. Germline V gives CDR1 SEHNR, CDR2 FQNEAQ (reference sequence). CDR3 in DNA: TGTGCCAGCAGCTCGAAACCTAGGGGGCGACCACCTAATGAAAAACTGTTTTTT. Translated: CASSSKPRGRPPNEKLFF. Using reference TRBV7-9 and TRBJ1-4 for the parts outside the CDR3, the full variable domain is DTGVSQNPRHKITKRGQNVTFRCDPISEHNRLYWYRQTLGQGPEFLTYFQNEAQLEKSRLLSDRFSAERPKGSFSTLEIQRTEQGDSAMYLCASSSKPRGRPPNEKLFFGSGTQLSVL.

The rearrangement joins TRBV28 to TRBJ1-4, with D maybe TRBD1 (6 bases). With 6 bases removed from V and 8 bases from J, the gap between germline ends came to 16 bases. Germline loops: CDR1 MDHEN, CDR2 SYDVKM. This CDR3 region has 14 residues. In DNA, the CDR3 is TGTGCCAGCAGCTTGGGGACAACTTACGAAAAACTGTTTTTT. Protein sequence: CASSLGTTYEKLFF.

The chain joins TRBV24-1 to TRBJ2-7; TRBD1 aligns across 8 bases. The V gene end was trimmed by 3 bases and the J gene end by 3 bases; junction bases not matched to a gene: 6. This CDR3 region has 15 residues. Germline-derived CDR1 and CDR2 are KGHDR and SFDVKD. The CDR3 DNA is TGTGCCACCAGTGATCCGGACAGGGAATACTACGAGCAGTACTTC. It is translated as CATSDPDREYYEQYF.

The J gene is TRBJ1-2, the V gene TRBV5-4; tentatively, D is TRBD1 (5 bases). Looked up from germline, CDR1 is SGHNT and CDR2 is YYREEE (reference sequence). The germline V and J ends were trimmed by 6 bases and 4 bases, with 13 bases remaining between them. The CDR3 sequence is 13 residues long. The CDR3 nucleotides read TGTGCCAGCACCGCCAGGGATATCTATGGCTACACCTTC. Its protein is CASTARDIYGYTF.

This clone was detected a few times. The V and J genes are TRBV14 and TRBJ2-2, with D perhaps TRBD1 (6 bases). Per germline, CDR1 SGHDN and CDR2 FVKESK. Trimming removed 3 bases from V and 0 bases from J, with 14 bases in between. This CDR3 is 17 amino acids long. CDR3 loop: CASSHSQGHANTGELFF. DNA for the CDR3: TGTGCCAGCAGCCATTCACAGGGACACGCGAACACCGGGGAGCTGTTTTTT.